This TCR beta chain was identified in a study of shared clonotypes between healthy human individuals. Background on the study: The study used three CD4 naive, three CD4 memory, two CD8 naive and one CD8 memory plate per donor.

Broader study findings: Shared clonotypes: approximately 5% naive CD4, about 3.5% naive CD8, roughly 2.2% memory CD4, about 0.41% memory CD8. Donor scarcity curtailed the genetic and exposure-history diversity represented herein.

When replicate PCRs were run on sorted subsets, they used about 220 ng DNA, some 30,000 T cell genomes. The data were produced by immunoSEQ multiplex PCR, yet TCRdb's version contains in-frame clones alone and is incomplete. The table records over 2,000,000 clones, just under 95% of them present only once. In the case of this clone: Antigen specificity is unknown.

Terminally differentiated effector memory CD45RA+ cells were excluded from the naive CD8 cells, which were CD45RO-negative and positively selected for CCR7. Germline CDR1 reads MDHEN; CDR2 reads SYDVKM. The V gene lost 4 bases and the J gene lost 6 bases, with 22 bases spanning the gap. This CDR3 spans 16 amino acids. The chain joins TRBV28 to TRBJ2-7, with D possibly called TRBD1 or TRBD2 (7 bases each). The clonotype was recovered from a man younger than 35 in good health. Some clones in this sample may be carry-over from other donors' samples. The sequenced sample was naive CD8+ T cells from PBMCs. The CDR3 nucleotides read TGTGCCAGCAGTTCCCTGGGAGGGGGCGTTTCGGCCGAGCAGTACTTC. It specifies CASSSLGGGVSAEQYF.